This TCR beta chain was observed in a study of blood T cell repertoires in COVID-19 (dated by TCRdb to the early 2020s). In terms of the full investigation: The collaborator samples originated in the United States, Italy and Spain and spanned the acute and convalescent phases of COVID-19. A freely available public database, intended as a resource for researchers studying the immune response to SARS-CoV-2, is where the repertoires were released. The dataset comprised deeply sampled blood TCRbeta repertoires from subjects exposed to, actively infected with, or recovered from COVID-19. The material from the prospective study consisted of cDNA or gDNA derived from T cells, B-cell-depleted T cells, or PBMCs. Where HLA class I and class II types were available, the types were taken from metadata supplied by the sample provider, not from assay-based typing. Samples came from the ongoing ImmuneRACE study (first 160 participants) plus 1,254 subjects from 6 global collaborators. A de-identified subject ID, COVID-19 status, age in years and sex were almost always included in the sample metadata. Broad study findings and their caveats: Clinical and demographic metadata were provided uncurated, with the amount varying by source and participant.

Reading from cysteine to phenylalanine, the CDR3 counts 16 amino acids. Here the CDR3 DNA is all that survives: 48 bases in frame from base 1. V is pared back by 7 bases and J by 7 bases, with 26 bases lying between the germline termini. CDR1 and CDR2 are read off the germline V gene as MDHEN and SYDVKM. To note about this clone: Its antigen target is currently unknown. Qualities for individual bases were not recorded, and no much larger clone is one base off.

TCRbeta CDR3 regions were amplified from genomic DNA by means of the immunoSEQ Assay, a bias-controlled multiplex PCR. Under the source paper's analysis protocol: Nucleated cell counts per sample were estimated from amplification of reference gene primers within the assay. To quantify the absolute abundance of each unique TCRbeta CDR3 rearrangement, sequence reads were collapsed and filtered. Productive Simpson clonality was computed per sample as the square root of Simpson's diversity index over productive rearrangements. This immuneACCESS table, as held by TCRdb, lists in-frame sequences with V and J called but not all clones. Of the missing ones, under half trace to an unresolved V gene in checked studies; the others have no known cause. V and J calls and clone size are as listed in that table; D and trimming were resolved from the DNA. In all, the sample holds roughly 82,000 clones, and about 92% of those were seen once. The top ten clones comprise approximately 0.98% of the sample.

Whole blood was collected in K2EDTA tubes by collaborating institutions according to the institutions' own protocols. For TCRbeta analysis, collaborators shipped samples in one of three forms: frozen whole blood, isolated PBMCs, or DNA extracted from either of those sample types. The chain uses TRBV28 and TRBJ2-7; the D gene is possibly TRBD1, with 6 bases matching. Input material: peripheral blood. This TCR was sampled from a woman in her fifties or sixties in a cohort sampled during active COVID-19. The base sequence is TGTGCCAGCATAGGGGGTCAGGTGGCAGGTTTAGGAGAGCAGTACTTC. This yields the protein CASIGGQVAGLGEQYF.